Following are 20 T cell receptor beta chains from one sample sequenced in a study of CD8 T cells in ankylosing spondylitis. Findings of the study overall: A motif of under ten highly homologous TCR beta variants was seen as apparently characteristic of ankylosing spondylitis blood.

TCRdb re-derived calls from the 5' RACE reads in MiXCR, one entry per CDR3 protein. The table records a few hundred thousand distinct CDR3 sequences, approximately 8% of them present only once. No antigens are known for them. The material sequenced was blood, either unsorted or a sorted T cell fraction (not recorded which). These receptors all come from a male donor with ankylosing spondylitis.

V usage is TRBV4-1 and J usage is TRBJ2-3, with D hard to call. The CDR3 is 11 amino acids. Germline V CDR1 and CDR2: MGHRA, YSYEKL. Trimming cost V 0 bases and J 6 bases, with 1 base left between them. CDR3 in DNA: TGCGCCAGCAGCCAAGAGGATACGCAGTATTTT. This encodes CASSQEDTQYF.

This clonotype was counted at least ten times. J is TRBJ2-3 and V is TRBV6-6, with D unresolved. Trimming cost V 6 bases and J 5 bases, with 9 bases left between them. The CDR3 totals 12 residues. Germline lookup yields CDR1 MNHNY and CDR2 SVGAGI (reference sequence). The CDR3 DNA reads TGTGCCAGCAGAGCCCCCCAAGATACGCAGTATTTT. Protein sequence: CASRAPQDTQYF.

This clonotype was counted between two and nine times. The V gene is TRBV19, the J gene TRBJ2-1; unclear D gene. Trimming left V 6 bases short and J 5 bases short, with 11 bases between. From germline, CDR1 is LNHDA and CDR2 SQIVND (reference sequence). The CDR3 length is 13 residues. As DNA, the CDR3 is TGTGCCAGTAGCCTACAGTGGGACAATGAGCAGTTCTTC. Amino acid sequence: CASSLQWDNEQFF.

This clonotype was found a few times. This CDR3 is CATSGPTDTQYF. The CDR3 DNA follows: TGTGCCACATCGGGGCCCACAGATACGCAGTATTTT. The chain links TRBV7-9 to TRBJ2-3, with D perhaps given as TRBD1 or TRBD2 (5 bases each). The V end was cut by 10 bases, the J end by 2 bases, with 10 bases between. Germline loops: CDR1 SEHNR, CDR2 FQNEAQ (reference sequence). The CDR3 length is 12 residues.

Many counts were recorded for this clonotype. The chain uses TRBV6-1 and TRBJ2-7; no definite D call. The CDR3 has 15 residues. Germline V gene lookup returns CDR1 MNHNS and CDR2 SASEGT. The V and J ends lost 1 base and 0 bases respectively, with 10 bases between them. The CDR3 DNA follows: TGTGCCAGCAGTGAAGTTGAATTCCGCTCCTACGAGCAGTACTTC. Translation: CASSEVEFRSYEQYF.

The V call is TRBV27, the J call TRBJ2-3; no firm D call. Germline-derived CDR1 and CDR2 are MNHEY and SMNVEV (reference sequence). The V end lost 3 bases, the J end lost 5 bases, and 9 bases lay between the germline ends. This CDR3 comprises 13 residues. CDR3 in amino acids: CASSFRPGDTQYF. In nucleotides, the CDR3 is TGTGCCAGCAGTTTTCGGCCGGGAGATACGCAGTATTTT.

As DNA, the CDR3 is TGCGCCAGCAGCGACGGGGGGGCCCGCTCCTACAATGAGCAGTTCTTC. It is translated as CASSDGGARSYNEQFF. This chain joins TRBV5-1 and TRBJ2-1; 8 bases are a match to TRBD2. The germline gives CDR1 SGHRS, CDR2 YFSETQ. The CDR3 runs to 16 residues. J lost 0 bases, V lost 4 bases, and 6 bases had no gene match.

Remarks on this clonotype: One end of the junction fails to match germline, which may point to a read error. CDR3 in DNA: TGTGCCAGCAGCAGAACCGGGACTAGCGTCGACAATGAGCAGTCCTTC. As protein: CASSRTGTSVDNEQSF. This rearrangement joins TRBV6-1 to TRBJ2-1, with TRBD2 identical over 10 bases. There are 16 residues in the CDR3. Germline CDR1 MNHNS, CDR2 SASEGT.

The chain couples TRBV5-1 to TRBJ1-3; 8 bases align to TRBD1. Germline assignment: CDR1 SGHRS and CDR2 YFSETQ. CDR3 length equals 16 residues. Trimming removed 4 bases from V and 0 bases from J; junction bases left unmatched: 6. The CDR3: CASSAPTGVSGNTIYF. The DNA for the CDR3 is TGCGCCAGCAGCGCGCCGACAGGGGTCTCTGGAAACACCATATATTTT.

The chain employs TRBV12-5 and TRBJ2-7; unclear D gene. The germline V gene has CDR1 LGHNT and CDR2 FRNRAP. The germline V and J ends were trimmed by 11 bases and 0 bases, with 26 bases remaining between them. This CDR3 comprises 17 residues. This chain's CDR3 is CAGLLSKVISNSYEQYF. CDR3 in DNA: TGTGCTGGGCTACTTAGTAAGGTTATTTCAAACTCCTACGAGCAGTACTTC.

This chain uses TRBV6-5 with TRBJ2-5, with 7 nucleotides matching TRBD2. CDR3 length equals 15 residues. Germline assignment: CDR1 MNHEY and CDR2 SVGAGI. The V and J ends lost 0 bases and 8 bases, in that order; junction bases with no gene match: 9. The CDR3 DNA is TGTGCCAGCAGTTACTCCGGGACCGGGGGGAGAACCCAGTACTTC. Its protein is CASSYSGTGGRTQYF.

This clonotype was counted at least ten times. This chain joins TRBV29-1 and TRBJ2-7, with D perhaps TRBD2 (6 bases). The germline V gene has CDR1 SQVTM and CDR2 ANQGSEA. The CDR3 contains 12 residues. Trimming left V 2 bases short and J 7 bases short, with 12 bases between. This chain's CDR3 is CSVEWGVGEQYF. DNA of the CDR3: TGCAGCGTTGAATGGGGGGTTGGTGAGCAGTACTTC.

CDR3 amino acids: CASSMERRGYGYTF. DNA of the CDR3: TGTGCCAGCAGTATGGAGAGGAGGGGTTATGGCTACACCTTC. The chain carries TRBV5-6 and TRBJ1-2; a weak D match, TRBD1 (5 bases). The germline CDR1 and CDR2 sequences are SGHDT and YYEEEE. CDR3 length: 14 amino acids. Trimming pared 5 bases from V and 5 bases from J, leaving 16 bases between.

The chain carries TRBV7-3 and TRBJ2-1, with 10 nucleotides matching TRBD2. The CDR3 has 14 amino acids. The germline CDR1 and CDR2 sequences are SGHTA and FQGTGA. The V and J ends lost 5 bases and 7 bases, in that order; junction bases with no gene match: 5. CDR3 DNA: TGTGCCAGCAGCCTAGCGGGAGAAAGAAATGAGCAGTTCTTC. Protein product: CASSLAGERNEQFF.

This clonotype was detected many times. This chain connects TRBV29-1 to TRBJ2-5; either TRBD1 or TRBD2 may fit D (5 bases each). Germline V gene data show CDR1 as SQVTM and CDR2 as ANQGSEA. The V and J ends lost 4 bases and 1 base respectively, with 16 bases between them. This CDR3 region has 15 residues. As DNA, the CDR3 is TGCAGCGTTGCACCCCGGGGACGGCGCCAAGAGACCCAGTACTTC. It is translated as CSVAPRGRRQETQYF.

The chain couples TRBV7-9 to TRBJ2-1; D is ambiguous. V shed 2 bases and J shed 5 bases, with 10 bases lying between them. Germline CDR1 is SEHNR and CDR2 is FQNEAQ (reference sequence). CDR3 length: 14 residues. In DNA form, the CDR3 reads TGTGCCAGCAGCTTATATGAGGATAACAATGAGCAGTTCTTC. Encoded protein: CASSLYEDNNEQFF.

The rearrangement uses TRBV4-1 and TRBJ1-2; D might be TRBD1 (5 bases). Per the germline V gene, CDR1 is MGHRA and CDR2 is YSYEKL. The CDR3 spans 16 residues. Trimming took 3 bases from V and 4 from J, leaving 18 bases between them. The CDR3 protein is CASSHIASGAAYGYTF. The CDR3 nucleotides read TGCGCCAGCAGCCACATCGCGTCCGGGGCGGCCTATGGCTACACCTTC.

Only a few counts were recorded for this clonotype. The rearrangement links TRBV19 to TRBJ2-2; D possibly matches TRBD1 or TRBD2 (7 bases each). Trimming cost V 1 base and J 4 bases, with 19 bases left between them. The CDR3 is 18 amino acids. Germline-derived CDR1 and CDR2 are LNHDA and SQIVND (reference sequence). The CDR3 spells CASSIAGGAGGPTGELFF. The CDR3 region has the DNA TGTGCCAGTAGTATAGCAGGGGGGGCAGGGGGGCCCACCGGGGAGCTGTTTTTT.

This clonotype was found a few times. This chain joins TRBV5-1 and TRBJ1-6, with D possibly being TRBD1 (5 bases). V lost 1 base and J 13 bases, leaving 15 bases between the germline ends. Per germline, CDR1 SGHRS and CDR2 YFSETQ. This CDR3 has 14 residues. The CDR3: CASSLIQGNSPLHF. The CDR3 DNA follows: TGCGCCAGCAGCTTGATCCAGGGAAACTCCCCCCTCCACTTT.

There are a few counts of this clonotype. The chain carries TRBV7-8 and TRBJ2-7; the match to TRBD2 covers 11 bases. This CDR3 is built from 15 residues. The junction had 3 bases not matched to a gene; V was cut back by 2 bases and J by 3 bases. In germline, CDR1 is SGHVS, CDR2 FQNEAQ. The CDR3 DNA is TGTGCCAGCAGCTTACTAACTAGCGGGAGCTACGAGCAGTACTTC. As protein: CASSLLTSGSYEQYF.